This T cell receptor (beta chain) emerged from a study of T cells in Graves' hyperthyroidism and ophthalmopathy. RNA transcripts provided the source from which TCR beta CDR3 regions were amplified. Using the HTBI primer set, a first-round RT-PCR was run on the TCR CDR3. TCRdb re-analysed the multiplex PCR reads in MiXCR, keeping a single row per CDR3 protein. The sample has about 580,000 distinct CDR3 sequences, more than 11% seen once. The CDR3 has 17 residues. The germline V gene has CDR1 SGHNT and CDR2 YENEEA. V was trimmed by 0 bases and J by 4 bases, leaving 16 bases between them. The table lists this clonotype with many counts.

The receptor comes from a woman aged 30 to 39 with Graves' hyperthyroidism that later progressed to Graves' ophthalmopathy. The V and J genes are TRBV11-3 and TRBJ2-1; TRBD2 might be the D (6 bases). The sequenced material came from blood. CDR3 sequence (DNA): TGTGCCAGCAGCTTAGATCTAGGGGTAGCGGCGTACAATGAGCAGTTCTTC. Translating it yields CASSLDLGVAAYNEQFF.